The source of this T cell receptor (beta chain) is a study of vaccination and CD4 T cells after COVID-19. This clonotype was seen a handful of times. Its antigen remains unknown. Once obtained from cultured CD4+ T cells, the DNA was sequenced using the Oncomine TCR Beta short-read assay. TCRdb processed the PCR reads anew with MiXCR; each CDR3 protein has one entry. The data contain about 27,000 distinct CDR3 sequences, about 66% of them seen just once; the ten biggest clones take up around a sixth. Deletions cut 1 base from V and 4 bases from J, with 8 bases between. This CDR3 is built from 14 residues. Per the germline V gene, CDR1 is SGHVS and CDR2 is FQNEAQ. Noted treatment: roughly ten-day PBMC culture with coronavirus spike peptide pools or control peptides (ViraFEST assay).

The chain uses TRBV7-8 and TRBJ1-5; D may be TRBD1 (5 bases). Sequencing was performed on CD4+ T cells from blood, cultured in vitro, taken after SARS-CoV-2 vaccination. The sequence derives from a human donor who received a COVID-19 vaccine. This CDR3 is CASSLVGGNQPQHF. In DNA, the CDR3 is TGTGCCAGCAGCTTAGTGGGGGGAAATCAGCCCCAGCATTTT.